This T cell receptor (beta chain) is drawn from a study of blood T cell repertoires in COVID-19. The CDR3 is 17 residues long. Germline CDR1 and CDR2: SGHRS and YFSETQ. V gave up 4 bases and J gave up 4 bases; unmatched junction bases: 6. Authors' analysis steps: Researchers report that nucleated cell counts were estimated from reference gene primer amplification. Only in-frame clones appear in the TCRdb table, and some are missing; sequencing was by immunoSEQ multiplex PCR. The DNA was the basis for D and trimming; V, J and clone size are from that table. The table lists roughly 140,000 clones, under 90% of them singletons.

The chain links TRBV5-1 to TRBJ2-2; 14 bases agree with TRBD2. Sequencing used peripheral blood. This receptor was obtained from a human donor in a cohort sampled during active COVID-19. The CDR3 DNA is TGCGCCAGCAGCCCGGGACTAGCGGGAGTTGGCACCGGGGAGCTGTTTTTT. Its translation: CASSPGLAGVGTGELFF.